This T cell receptor beta chain was identified in a study of metastatic and nonmetastatic thyroid tumors. The overall study: Thyroid patients, malignant and benign, had repertoires compared across blood and tumor or nodule tissue. Study observations and caveats: Within blood and tumor, benign nodules reportedly had significantly lower TCR beta diversity than malignant thyroid tumors did.

This clone came up a few times. Antigen unknown. Each patient came to thyroid surgery without any prior treatment (of any kind). Authors' data handling: The authors used CDR3 differences across clinicopathological groups to build a distant-metastasis classifier for papillary thyroid cancer. TCRdb re-processed the PCR reads through MiXCR. The V and J calls and clone size come from TCRdb's table, not from the authors' own analysis. The sample lists 3,000 to 4,000 clones; approximately 36% were seen once. This CDR3 is 13 amino acids long. CDR1 and CDR2 (germline): MNHEY, SMNVEV (reference sequence). V lost 6 bases to trimming and J lost 6 bases, with 11 bases between them.

This rearrangement joins TRBV27 to TRBJ1-4, with a weak D call TRBD1 (5 bases). The clonotype comes from a female donor with papillary thyroid cancer or a benign thyroid nodule (not recorded which). Some clones in this sample may be carry-over from other donors' samples. Material: adjacent normal tissue. The CDR3 loop is CASRGRIHEKLFF. The CDR3 DNA reads TGTGCCAGCAGGGGGCGGATTCATGAAAAACTGTTTTTT.